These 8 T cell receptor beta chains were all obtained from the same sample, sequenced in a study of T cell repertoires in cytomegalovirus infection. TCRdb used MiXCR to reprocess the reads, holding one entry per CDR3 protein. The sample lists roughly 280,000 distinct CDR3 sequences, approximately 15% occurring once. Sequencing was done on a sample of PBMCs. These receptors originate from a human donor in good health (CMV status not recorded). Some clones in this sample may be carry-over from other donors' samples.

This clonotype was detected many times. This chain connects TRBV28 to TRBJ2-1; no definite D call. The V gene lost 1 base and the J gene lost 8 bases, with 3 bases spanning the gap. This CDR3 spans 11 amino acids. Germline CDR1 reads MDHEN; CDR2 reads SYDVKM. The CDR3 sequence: CASSLSYEQFF. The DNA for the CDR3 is TGTGCCAGCAGTTTATCGTATGAGCAGTTCTTC.

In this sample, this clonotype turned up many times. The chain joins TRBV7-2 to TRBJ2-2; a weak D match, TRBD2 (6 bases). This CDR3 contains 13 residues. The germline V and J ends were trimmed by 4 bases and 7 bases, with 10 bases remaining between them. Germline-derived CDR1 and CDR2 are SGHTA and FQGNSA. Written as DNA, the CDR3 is TGTGCCAGCAGCTACCCGGGAGTCGGGGAGCTGTTTTTT. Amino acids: CASSYPGVGELFF.

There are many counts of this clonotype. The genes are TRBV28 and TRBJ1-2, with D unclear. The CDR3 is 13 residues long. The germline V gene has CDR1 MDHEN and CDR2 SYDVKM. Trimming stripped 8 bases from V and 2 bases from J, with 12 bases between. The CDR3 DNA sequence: TGTGCCAGCGGCAACACAGTGAACTATGGCTACACCTTC. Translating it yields CASGNTVNYGYTF.

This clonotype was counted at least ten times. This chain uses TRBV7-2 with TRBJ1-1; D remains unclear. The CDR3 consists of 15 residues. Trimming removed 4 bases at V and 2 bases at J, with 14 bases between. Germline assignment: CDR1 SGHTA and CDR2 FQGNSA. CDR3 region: CASSSNGVVNTEAFF. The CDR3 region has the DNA TGTGCCAGCAGCTCCAACGGGGTAGTTAACACTGAAGCTTTCTTT.

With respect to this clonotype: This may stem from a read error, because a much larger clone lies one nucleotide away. CDR3: CASSFVAGGINEQFF. The CDR3, as DNA: TGTGCCAGCAGCTTTGTCGCGGGGGGCATTAATGAGCAGTTCTTC. The V and J genes are TRBV5-3 and TRBJ2-1; TRBD2 agrees at 8 bases. TRBV5-3 is an open reading frame, and its role is uncertain. The CDR3 contains 15 residues.

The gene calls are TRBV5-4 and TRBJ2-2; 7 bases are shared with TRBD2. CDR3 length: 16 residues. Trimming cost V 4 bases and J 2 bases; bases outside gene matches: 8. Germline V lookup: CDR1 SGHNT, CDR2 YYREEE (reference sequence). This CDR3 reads CASSLERGPNTGELFF. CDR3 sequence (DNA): TGTGCCAGCAGCCTAGAGCGGGGACCCAACACCGGGGAGCTGTTTTTT.

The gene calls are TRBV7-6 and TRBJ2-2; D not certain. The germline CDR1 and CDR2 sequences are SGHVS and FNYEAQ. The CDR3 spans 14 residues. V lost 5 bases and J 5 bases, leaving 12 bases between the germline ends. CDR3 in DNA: TGTGCCAGCAGCCAAGTTGTGGGAACCGGGGAGCTGTTTTTT. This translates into CASSQVVGTGELFF.

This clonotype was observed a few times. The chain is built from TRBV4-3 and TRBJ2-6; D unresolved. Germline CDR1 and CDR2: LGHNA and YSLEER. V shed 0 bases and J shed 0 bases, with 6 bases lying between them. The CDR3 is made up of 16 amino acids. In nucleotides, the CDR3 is TGCGCCAGCAGCCAAGATAAAGTCTCTGGGGCCAACGTCCTGACTTTC. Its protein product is CASSQDKVSGANVLTF.